Following are 21 T cell receptor beta chains from one sample sequenced in a study of blood T cell repertoires in COVID-19. Assay used: immunoSEQ multiplex PCR; TCRdb lists only in-frame clones, some missing. This table holds about 50,000 clones, under 90% found once. The material sequenced was peripheral blood. The source of these receptors is an elderly woman with COVID-19, enrolled during active disease.

Only a few counts were recorded for this clone. The gene calls are TRBV5-1 and TRBJ2-2, with D perhaps matching TRBD1 (6 bases). CDR3 length: 14 residues. Trimming shortened V by 4 bases and J by 3 bases, and 10 bases separated the two germline ends. The germline gives CDR1 SGHRS, CDR2 YFSETQ. For the CDR3, the DNA is TGCGCCAGCAGCAGGACAGAGCACACCGGGGAGCTGTTTTTT. Residues: CASSRTEHTGELFF.

This clone has a handful of counts. V is TRBV5-1 and J is TRBJ2-2, with D possibly matching TRBD1 (6 bases). CDR1 and CDR2 from the germline V gene are SGHRS and YFSETQ. This CDR3 spans 15 amino acids. Trimming cost V 8 bases and J 5 bases, with 19 bases left between them. The CDR3 loop is CASMSGVATTGELFF. The CDR3 DNA sequence: TGCGCCAGTATGTCAGGGGTTGCGACAACCGGGGAGCTGTTTTTT.

The chain links TRBV6-5 to TRBJ1-3, with unresolved D. V lost 7 bases to trimming and J lost 7 bases, with 8 bases between them. Looked up from germline, CDR1 is MNHEY and CDR2 is SVGAGI. The CDR3 has 11 residues. DNA for the CDR3: TGTGCCAGCACTATCTGGAACACCATATATTTT. This codes for CASTIWNTIYF.

For this clone: The junction departs from germline at one end; a sequencing error may be responsible. The chain couples TRBV5-1 to TRBJ1-3; 7 bases fit TRBD1. The CDR3 is 15 residues long. Germline V CDR1 and CDR2: SGHRS, YFSETQ. For the CDR3, the DNA is TGCGCCAGCAGTTTGGGACAGCTGTCGGGAAACACCATATATTTT. Residues: CASSLGQLSGNTIYF.

The CDR3 nucleotides read TGTGCCAGCAGTTACCGACAGCAGCATAATTCACCCCTCCACTTT. This sequence encodes CASSYRQQHNSPLHF. This chain connects TRBV6-5 to TRBJ1-6, with D perhaps TRBD1 (5 bases). The V and J ends lost 2 bases and 5 bases respectively, with 10 bases between them. This CDR3 contains 15 residues. CDR1 MNHEY and CDR2 SVGAGI come from the germline V gene.

V and J are TRBV2 and TRBJ1-1, with D unresolved. V was pared by 4 bases and J by 2 bases, with 11 bases between. Looked up from germline, CDR1 is SNHLY and CDR2 is FYNNEI. This CDR3 has 14 residues. CDR3 DNA: TGTGCCAGCAGTGGTAGTAGGAGCAACACTGAAGCTTTCTTT. Encoded protein: CASSGSRSNTEAFF.

This chain links TRBV10-3 with TRBJ2-7, with 11 nucleotides matching TRBD2. Germline trimming cut 0 bases from V and 3 bases from J; bases unmatched to any gene: 1. This CDR3 has 15 amino acids. The germline V gene has CDR1 ENHRY and CDR2 SYGVKD. The CDR3 DNA reads TGTGCCATCAGTGAGTCTACTAGCGGGAGCTACGAGCAGTACTTC. This encodes CAISESTSGSYEQYF.

CDR3 coding DNA: TGCGCCAGCAGCCTCGGGGGGGAGACGGTTGGCTACACCTTC. Residues: CASSLGGETVGYTF. The chain links TRBV5-1 to TRBJ1-2; D is possibly TRBD1 (5 bases). The germline V gene has CDR1 SGHRS and CDR2 YFSETQ. The CDR3 runs 14 residues. The V end was cut by 4 bases, the J end by 7 bases, with 17 bases between.

This chain connects TRBV19 to TRBJ1-2; 7 nucleotides match TRBD1. Germline CDR1 LNHDA, CDR2 SQIVND (reference sequence). This CDR3 comprises 14 residues. Trimming cost V 5 bases and J 4 bases; bases outside gene matches: 7. The CDR3 coding sequence is TGTGCCAGTAGTGGGGACAGATCGGGCTATGGCTACACCTTC. It codes for CASSGDRSGYGYTF. Complete variable domain (other parts from reference TRBV19 and TRBJ1-2): DGGITQSPKYLFRKEGQNVTLSCEQNLNHDAMYWYRQDPGQGLRLIYYSQIVNDFQKGDIAEGYSVSREKKESFPLTVTSAQKNPTAFYLCASSGDRSGYGYTFGSGTRLTVV.

The rearrangement links TRBV3-1 (or the pseudogene TRBV3-2) to TRBJ2-7; 13 bases are a match to TRBD2. The ends lost 5 bases at V and 3 bases at J; junction bases unmatched: 7. CDR3 length: 16 residues. Looked up from germline, CDR1 is LGHDT and CDR2 is YNNKEL (reference sequence). CDR3 region: CASSAPGTSGNYEQYF. The CDR3 DNA reads as TGTGCCAGCAGCGCCCCCGGGACTAGCGGGAACTACGAGCAGTACTTC.

The chain links TRBV7-2 to TRBJ2-2; 9 bases align to TRBD2. The trim removed 4 bases at V and 5 bases at J, leaving 8 bases unmatched. The CDR3 has 16 amino acids. CDR1 and CDR2 (germline): SGHTA, FQGNSA. The CDR3 is CASSSGREGRTGELFF. DNA of the CDR3: TGTGCCAGCAGCTCAGGGCGGGAGGGCCGTACCGGGGAGCTGTTTTTT.

This chain joins TRBV24-1 and TRBJ2-1, with 14 bases identical to TRBD2. The junction had 4 bases not matched to a gene; V was cut back by 3 bases and J by 7 bases. The CDR3 sequence is 16 residues long. Germline CDR1 is KGHDR and CDR2 is SFDVKD. Here the CDR3 reads CATSDAGLAGGNEQFF. CDR3 bases: TGTGCCACCAGTGATGCTGGACTAGCGGGAGGTAATGAGCAGTTCTTC.

This clone has only a few counts. This sequence joins TRBV11-3 and TRBJ2-1; 9 bases match TRBD1. CDR3 length equals 15 residues. Germline assignment: CDR1 SGHNT and CDR2 YENEEA. V shed 4 bases and J 6 bases; nucleotides not matched to a gene: 7. CDR3 nucleotide sequence: TGTGCCAGCAGCTCCGGGACAGGGCGAATCAATGAGCAGTTCTTC. This codes for CASSSGTGRINEQFF. Variable domain in full (rest from reference TRBV11-3 and TRBJ2-1): EAGVVQSPRYKIIEKKQPVAFWCNPISGHNTLYWYLQNLGQGPELLIRYENEEAVDDSQLPKDRFSAERLKGVDSTLKIQPAELGDSAVYLCASSSGTGRINEQFFGPGTRLTVL.

The chain recombines TRBV7-2 with TRBJ2-5; maybe TRBD1 (6 bases). The CDR3 loop spans 15 amino acids. The V gene's germline CDR1 is SGHTA and CDR2 FQGNSA. The V gene lost 1 base and the J gene lost 6 bases, with 15 bases spanning the gap. The CDR3, as DNA: TGTGCCAGCAGCTTAGAGCTCCAGGGGAGACAGACCCAGTACTTC. Residues: CASSLELQGRQTQYF.

The chain joins TRBV7-2 to TRBJ2-7; 8 bases agree with TRBD2. Germline assignment: CDR1 SGHTA and CDR2 FQGNSA. The CDR3 spans 16 residues. V gave up 5 bases and J gave up 2 bases; unmatched junction bases: 11. The CDR3 nucleotides read TGTGCCAGCAGCCAGTGGTCGGGAGGGGCCCCCTACGAGCAGTACTTC. It specifies CASSQWSGGAPYEQYF.

This clone was seen only a few times. The chain joins TRBV29-1 to TRBJ2-1; 9 bases fit TRBD2. This CDR3 spans 14 amino acids. The germline gives CDR1 SQVTM, CDR2 ANQGSEA. After removal of 8 bases from V and 4 bases from J, the junction contained 9 bases not matched to a gene. The CDR3 DNA sequence: TGCAGCCTCATAGCTAGCGGGGTTTACAATGAGCAGTTCTTC. Encoded protein: CSLIASGVYNEQFF.

The rearrangement uses TRBV27 and TRBJ1-6; D ambiguous. Germline V gene sequence: CDR1 MNHEY, CDR2 SMNVEV (reference sequence). The CDR3 has 15 residues. V was cut by 1 base and J by 8 bases, with 12 bases left in between. CDR3 nucleotides: TGTGCCAGCAGTTTATTTCTGGGCTTGTATTCACCCCTCCACTTT. It specifies CASSLFLGLYSPLHF.

The chain employs TRBV6-5 and TRBJ2-7; a possible D gene is TRBD1 (5 bases). V was clipped by 6 bases and J by 2 bases, with 14 bases between them. The CDR3 consists of 14 residues. Germline V lookup: CDR1 MNHEY, CDR2 SVGAGI. CDR3 in amino acids: CASRADQGPYEQYF. CDR3 in DNA: TGTGCCAGCAGAGCCGATCAGGGCCCCTACGAGCAGTACTTC.

The CDR3 region has the DNA TGCAGTGCTAGAAGGGACAGGGTATCCACCTTC. It yields the protein CSARRDRVSTF. The rearrangement links TRBV20-1 to TRBJ1-2; 9 nucleotides match TRBD1. After removal of 2 bases from V and 13 bases from J, the junction contained 5 bases not matched to a gene. The CDR3 contains 11 residues. CDR1 and CDR2 from the germline V gene are DFQATT and SNEGSKA (reference sequence).

V usage is TRBV7-9 and J usage is TRBJ1-3; 7 bases agree with TRBD1. CDR3 length: 17 residues. CDR1 is SEHNR, CDR2 FQNEAQ, per germline (reference sequence). J was trimmed by 0 bases and V by 5 bases; bases with no gene match: 10. The CDR3 region is CASSLWTGDSSGNTIYF. The CDR3 nucleotides are TGTGCCAGCAGCCTATGGACAGGCGATAGCTCTGGAAACACCATATATTTT. The complete variable domain, with remaining parts taken from reference TRBV7-9 and TRBJ1-3, reads DTGVSQNPRHKITKRGQNVTFRCDPISEHNRLYWYRQTLGQGPEFLTYFQNEAQLEKSRLLSDRFSAERPKGSFSTLEIQRTEQGDSAMYLCASSLWTGDSSGNTIYFGEGSWLTVV.

The chain joins TRBV18 to TRBJ2-7; TRBD2 is a possible D gene (6 bases). CDR3 length: 13 amino acids. With 4 bases removed from V and 3 bases from J, the gap between germline ends came to 10 bases. CDR1 and CDR2 (germline): KGHSH, LQKENI. The CDR3 reads CASSLGGGYEQYF. CDR3 nucleotides: TGTGCCAGCTCACTGGGAGGCGGCTACGAGCAGTACTTC.